A selection of T cell receptor beta chains follows, all from one sample in a study of T cells in Graves' hyperthyroidism and ophthalmopathy. Each CDR3 protein is one row after TCRdb ran MiXCR on the multiplex PCR reads. The table includes some 740,000 distinct CDR3 sequences, roughly 15% detected once. The sequenced material came from blood. These receptors were taken from a woman younger than 30 with Graves' hyperthyroidism. The CDR3 runs from the conserved cysteine through the conserved F or W. The D gene is left open where the match is weak. The size entry is marked missing in some rows and otherwise reads once, few, many or a size class.

>TRBJ2-7|NA|many|TRBV5-4
CASSPVGNDEQYF
TGTGCCAGCAGCCCGGTGGGCAACGACGAGCAGTACTTC
>TRBJ1-2|NA|NA|TRBV5-1
CASSLARGGIRRNYGYTF
TGCGCCAGCAGCTTGGCCCGGGGAGGGATAAGGAGAAACTATGGCTACACCTTC
>TRBJ2-1|TRBD2|NA|TRBV7-3
CASSLMGGGNEQFF
TGTGCCAGCAGCTTAATGGGGGGGGGCAATGAGCAGTTCTTC
>TRBJ2-5|NA|NA|TRBV7-9
CASSRSGGQGTQYF
TGTGCCAGCAGCAGGTCGGGTGGTCAAGGGACCCAGTACTTC
>TRBJ2-2|NA|NA|TRBV19
CASSIDLITNTGELFF
TGTGCCAGTAGTATAGACCTTATTACGAACACCGGGGAGCTGTTTTTT
>TRBJ2-5|TRBD2|many|TRBV30
CAWSVGGSAETQYF
TGTGCCTGGAGTGTAGGCGGGAGCGCAGAGACCCAGTACTTC
>TRBJ2-1|TRBD1|many|TRBV30
CACRTGSSYNEQFF
TGTGCCTGCCGGACAGGCTCTTCCTACAATGAGCAGTTCTTC
>TRBJ2-7|TRBD1|many|TRBV27
CASSFSGTEAYEQYF
TGTGCCAGCAGTTTTTCCGGGACAGAAGCCTACGAGCAGTACTTC
>TRBJ2-5|NA|many|TRBV2
CASSLGRNRETQYF
TGTGCCAGCAGCTTGGGACGAAATCGGGAGACCCAGTACTTC
>TRBJ2-7|TRBD2|many|TRBV27
CASSSGLRYEQYF
TGTGCCAGCAGTTCGGGACTACGCTACGAGCAGTACTTC
>TRBJ2-2|NA|NA|TRBV27
CASRIYHREITGELFF
TGTGCCAGCAGGATATACCACAGGGAGATCACCGGGGAGCTGTTTTTT
>TRBJ1-5|NA|many|TRBV20-1
CSATAGNSNQPQHF
TGCAGTGCTACCGCTGGGAATAGCAATCAGCCCCAGCATTTT
>TRBJ2-3|NA|many|TRBV11-2
CASSLDFGGGRGTDTQYF
TGTGCCAGCAGCTTAGATTTCGGAGGAGGGCGAGGCACAGATACGCAGTATTTT
>TRBJ2-1|TRBD1|NA|TRBV20-1
CSARADRDNEQFF
TGCAGTGCTAGAGCAGACAGGGACAATGAGCAGTTCTTC
>TRBJ2-3|NA|many|TRBV11-2
CASSRADTQYF
TGTGCCAGCAGTCGGGCAGATACGCAGTATTTT
>TRBJ2-1|TRBD2|many|TRBV12-3/TRBV12-4
CASSLREGYNEQFF
TGTGCCAGCAGTTTACGGGAGGGATACAATGAGCAGTTCTTC
>TRBJ2-7|NA|many|TRBV28
CATLYLYEQYF
TGTGCCACCCTTTACCTCTACGAGCAGTACTTC
>TRBJ1-1|NA|many|TRBV5-5
CASRRATGPNTEAFF
TGTGCCAGCAGACGAGCAACAGGACCGAACACTGAAGCTTTCTTT
>TRBJ2-7|NA|NA|TRBV20-1
CSASGGVAYEQYF
TGCAGTGCTAGTGGGGGAGTTGCCTACGAGCAGTACTTC
>TRBJ2-3|TRBD2|NA|TRBV7-2
CASSLGGLASTDTQYF
TGTGCCAGCAGCTTAGGGGGACTAGCCAGCACAGATACGCAGTATTTT
>TRBJ2-1|NA|NA|TRBV12-3/TRBV12-4
CASRAGFIEQFF
TGTGCCAGCAGGGCAGGGTTTATTGAGCAGTTCTTC
>TRBJ2-5|NA|NA|TRBV27
CASSLSGTSYF
TGTGCCAGCAGTTTATCCGGGACGTCGTACTTC
>TRBJ2-7|NA|many|TRBV28
CASSPYRDGAYEQYF
TGTGCCAGCAGTCCATACAGGGACGGGGCCTACGAGCAGTACTTC
>TRBJ2-3|TRBD2|few|TRBV5-1
CASSSGLAGSDTQYF
TGCGCCAGCAGCTCGGGACTAGCGGGCTCAGATACGCAGTATTTT
>TRBJ2-7|NA|many|TRBV28
CASSFKPTYEQYF
TGTGCCAGCAGTTTTAAGCCTACCTACGAGCAGTACTTC
>TRBJ1-3|NA|few|TRBV19
CASSNWGNTIYF
TGTGCCAGTAGTAACTGGGGAAACACCATATATTTT
>TRBJ2-6|TRBD1|few|TRBV12-3/TRBV12-4
CASSSDRGRFSGANVLTF
TGTGCCAGCTCCTCGGACAGGGGGCGGTTTTCTGGGGCCAACGTCCTGACTTTC